The 13 T cell receptor beta chains given below trace back to one sample, sequenced in a study of beta chain features in type 1 diabetes. The sequenced template was cDNA made from the entire isolated RNA. Sequencing used immunoSEQ multiplex PCR; TCRdb keeps in-frame clones, though not all of them. The sample holds roughly 500,000 clones, over 25% seen once. Sequenced input: naive CD4+ T cells from blood. The receptors come from a man between 18 and 29 years old in good health.

The V and J genes are TRBV6-5 and TRBJ2-7, with D possibly TRBD2 on 5 matching bases. Germline lookup yields CDR1 MNHEY and CDR2 SVGAGI. The V and J ends lost 0 bases and 4 bases respectively, with 13 bases between them. The CDR3 is made up of 15 amino acids. The CDR3 nucleotides are TGTGCCAGCAGTTACTCGATTGGACTCCTTTACGAGCAGTACTTC. It specifies CASSYSIGLLYEQYF.

In this sample, this clone turned up a few times. The chain combines TRBV28 with TRBJ1-2, with D unclear. V gave up 4 bases and J gave up 5 bases, with 17 bases separating them. CDR1 and CDR2 (germline): MDHEN, SYDVKM. The CDR3 consists of 15 residues. CDR3 in amino acids: CASSSWKPGGYGYTF. The CDR3 DNA sequence: TGTGCCAGCAGTTCCTGGAAGCCGGGCGGGTATGGCTACACCTTC.

The chain joins TRBV29-1 to TRBJ2-7; weak D call: TRBD1 (5 bases). This CDR3 is built from 17 residues. Looked up from germline, CDR1 is SQVTM and CDR2 is ANQGSEA. With 0 bases removed from V and 1 base from J, the gap between germline ends came to 19 bases. In DNA form, the CDR3 reads TGCAGCGTTGAAGAATATTCGAGGTGGGGCGGATCCTACGAGCAGTACTTC. Amino acid sequence: CSVEEYSRWGGSYEQYF.

This chain joins TRBV29-1 and TRBJ2-7; D assignment may be TRBD1 or TRBD2 (5 bases each). The germline V gene has CDR1 SQVTM and CDR2 ANQGSEA. The CDR3 extends over 14 amino acids. Trimming took 4 bases from V and 3 from J, leaving 16 bases between them. This CDR3 is CSVARGRVGYEQYF. The CDR3 DNA reads TGCAGCGTTGCCCGGGGACGAGTGGGCTACGAGCAGTACTTC.

Remarks on this clone: Other DNA sequences in the same sample also yield this CDR3. V usage is TRBV5-1 and J usage is TRBJ2-2; D not certain. Per germline, CDR1 SGHRS and CDR2 YFSETQ. The CDR3 sequence is 14 residues long. V lost 0 bases to trimming and J lost 2 bases, with 5 bases between them. The CDR3: CASSLGPNTGELFF. The DNA of the CDR3 is TGCGCCAGCAGCTTGGGACCCAACACCGGGGAGCTGTTTTTT.

The rearrangement joins TRBV30 to TRBJ2-7; TRBD1 aligns across 7 bases. CDR1 and CDR2 (germline): GTSNPN, SVGIG (reference sequence). After removal of 2 bases from V and 6 bases from J, the junction contained 4 bases not matched to a gene. CDR3 size: 12 residues. The CDR3 spells CAWSSTGTEQYF. CDR3 in DNA: TGTGCCTGGAGTTCGACAGGGACCGAGCAGTACTTC.

This clone has only a few counts. The CDR3 loop is CASSLGSGEAFF. DNA of the CDR3: TGTGCCAGCAGTTTAGGTTCGGGTGAAGCTTTCTTT. The J gene is TRBJ1-1, the V gene TRBV28; D not resolved. The CDR3 has 12 residues. V was cut by 2 bases and J by 7 bases, with 8 bases left in between. Germline values: CDR1 MDHEN, CDR2 SYDVKM.

The chain carries TRBV30 and TRBJ2-7; 9 bases map to TRBD1. Germline loops: CDR1 GTSNPN, CDR2 SVGIG (reference sequence). V lost 3 bases to trimming and J lost 5 bases; unmatched junction nucleotides: 2. This CDR3 contains 12 residues. DNA of the CDR3: TGTGCCTGGAGAACAGGGGGCCACGAGCAGTACTTC. Protein product: CAWRTGGHEQYF. The variable domain in full, completed from reference TRBV30 and TRBJ2-7, reads SQTIHQWPATLVQPVGSPLSLECTVEGTSNPNLYWYRQAAGRGLQLLFYSVGIGQISSEVPQNLSASRPQDRQFILSSKKLLLSDSGFYLCAWRTGGHEQYFGPGTRLTVT.

This clone was counted a few times. The chain links TRBV29-1 to TRBJ2-7, with D perhaps being TRBD1 or TRBD2 (5 bases each). The germline gives CDR1 SQVTM, CDR2 ANQGSEA. V was shortened by 6 bases and J by 0 bases, with 12 bases between the two germline ends. This CDR3 spans 13 amino acids. The CDR3 DNA follows: TGCAGCGTGTTGGGGGAGAGCTCCTACGAGCAGTACTTC. Encoded protein: CSVLGESSYEQYF.

In this sample, this clone turned up a few times. CDR3 coding DNA: TGTGCCAGCGGGTTCAAGGGAGGGAGGAATGAGCAGTTCTTC. This encodes CASGFKGGRNEQFF. The genes are TRBV7-9 and TRBJ2-1; 7 nucleotides line up with TRBD2. This CDR3 comprises 14 residues. CDR1 and CDR2 (germline): SEHNR, FQNEAQ (reference sequence). V shed 8 bases and J 7 bases; nucleotides not matched to a gene: 11.

The rearrangement joins TRBV29-1 to TRBJ2-5; D ambiguous. The V gene lost 6 bases and the J gene lost 9 bases, with 20 bases spanning the gap. The germline gives CDR1 SQVTM, CDR2 ANQGSEA. This CDR3 has 13 amino acids. Written as DNA, the CDR3 is TGCAGCGTGGAACGTGGCAGCCAGGCGGCCCAGTACTTC. It encodes CSVERGSQAAQYF.

A single count supports this clone. The V gene is TRBV29-1, the J gene TRBJ1-1; 7 nucleotides line up with TRBD1. Germline-derived CDR1 and CDR2 are SQVTM and ANQGSEA. Unmatched junction bases numbered 6, after V lost 7 bases and J lost 4 bases. The CDR3 is made up of 12 amino acids. The CDR3 DNA is TGCAGCGGGCGAACAGGGGCCACTGAAGCTTTCTTT. Its translation: CSGRTGATEAFF.

The CDR3 coding sequence is TGTGCCAGCAGCGTAGGTAGTGGCACAGATACGCAGTATTTT. Protein product: CASSVGSGTDTQYF. V gene TRBV9 combines with J gene TRBJ2-3; D uncertain. Trimming stripped 0 bases from V and 1 base from J, with 6 bases between. Germline V gene data show CDR1 as SGDLS and CDR2 as YYNGEE. This CDR3 has 14 residues.